This T cell receptor beta chain was observed in a study of blood T cell repertoires in COVID-19. The protocol was immunoSEQ multiplex PCR, while the TCRdb copy is restricted to in-frame clones and leaves out a portion. The data hold around 80,000 clones, with 70% to 90% observed a single time. J gave up 6 bases and V 0 bases, and 13 bases lay outside the gene matches. Germline V lookup: CDR1 SGDLS, CDR2 YYNGEE. The CDR3 extends over 17 amino acids. The TCR originated in a woman older than 75 with acute or convalescent COVID-19. This chain links TRBV9 with TRBJ2-3; 7 bases fit TRBD1. The source material was peripheral blood. Here the CDR3 reads CASSVEWAGPQGDTQYF. CDR3 nucleotide sequence: TGTGCCAGCAGCGTAGAGTGGGCAGGACCACAGGGGGATACGCAGTATTTT.